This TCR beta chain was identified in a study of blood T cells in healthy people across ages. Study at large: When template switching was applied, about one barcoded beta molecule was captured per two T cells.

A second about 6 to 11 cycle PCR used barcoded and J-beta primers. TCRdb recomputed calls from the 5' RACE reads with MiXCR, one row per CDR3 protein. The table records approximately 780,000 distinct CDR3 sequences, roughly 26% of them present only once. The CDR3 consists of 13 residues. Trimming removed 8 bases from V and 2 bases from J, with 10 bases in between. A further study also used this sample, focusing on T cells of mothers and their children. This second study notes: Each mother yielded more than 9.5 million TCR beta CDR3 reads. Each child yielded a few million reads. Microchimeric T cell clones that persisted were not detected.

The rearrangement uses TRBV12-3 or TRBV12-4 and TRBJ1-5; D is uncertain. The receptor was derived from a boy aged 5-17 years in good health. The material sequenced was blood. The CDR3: CASGDNGNQPQHF. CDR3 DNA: TGTGCCAGCGGGGATAACGGCAATCAGCCCCAGCATTTT.